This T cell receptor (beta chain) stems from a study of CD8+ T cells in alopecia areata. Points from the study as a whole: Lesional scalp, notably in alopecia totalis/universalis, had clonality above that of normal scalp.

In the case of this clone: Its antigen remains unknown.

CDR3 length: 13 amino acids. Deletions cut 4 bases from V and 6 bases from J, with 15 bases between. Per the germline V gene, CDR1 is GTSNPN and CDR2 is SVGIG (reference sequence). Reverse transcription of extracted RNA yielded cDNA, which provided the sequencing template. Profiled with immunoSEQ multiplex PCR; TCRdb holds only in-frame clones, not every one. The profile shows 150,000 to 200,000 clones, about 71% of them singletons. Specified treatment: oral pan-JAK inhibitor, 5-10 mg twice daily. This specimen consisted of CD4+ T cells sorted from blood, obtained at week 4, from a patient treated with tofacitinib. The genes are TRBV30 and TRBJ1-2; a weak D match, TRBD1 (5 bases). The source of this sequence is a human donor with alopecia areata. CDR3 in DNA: TGTGCCTGGACCCGAGGGCAAGGGGATGGCTACACCTTC. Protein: CAWTRGQGDGYTF.